This T cell receptor beta chain was sequenced in a study of OX40 agonist ivuxolimab in advanced cancers. The repertoire was sequenced with immunoSEQ multiplex PCR; TCRdb's copy has only in-frame clones and lacks some. Counted here are tens of thousands of clones, around four fifths occurring once; the ten biggest clones make up roughly 2.5%. The germline V and J ends were trimmed by 0 bases and 8 bases, with 8 bases remaining between them. Germline V gene sequence: CDR1 SNHLY, CDR2 FYNNEI. The CDR3 runs 13 residues. The sequences come from CD4+ or CD8+ T cells sorted from blood, collected in a trial of the OX40 agonist ivuxolimab. The chain recombines TRBV2 with TRBJ2-1; D gene uncertain. The TCR comes from an adult with an advanced solid tumor such as melanoma, head and neck, liver or kidney cancer. The CDR3 nucleotides are TGTGCCAGCAGTGAAGCGCAGGTGGATGAGCAGTTCTTC. Translating gives CASSEAQVDEQFF.